The T cell receptor (beta chain) under discussion was sequenced for a study of blood T cell repertoires in COVID-19. As for the study in general: Whether acute or convalescent, the COVID-19 samples came from the United States, Italy and Spain. T cells, B-cell-depleted T cells, or PBMCs provided the cDNA or gDNA that served as material.

In the authors' methods: Counts of nucleated cells, estimated from reference gene primer amplification, were obtained. Assay: immunoSEQ multiplex PCR; the TCRdb copy retains only in-frame clones and omits some. The V and J calls and clone size are taken from that table; D and trimming were inferred from the DNA. Of about 130,000 clones listed, about 85% are singletons. On this clone: One end of the junction fails to match germline, which may point to a read error.

The CDR3 is made up of 14 amino acids. Per germline, CDR1 LNHDA and CDR2 SQIVND (reference sequence). Sequences were obtained from peripheral blood. The clonotype originates from an elderly woman with acute or convalescent COVID-19. This sequence joins TRBV19 and TRBJ1-1; 7 bases map to TRBD1. The CDR3 nucleotides are TGTGCCAGTAGGATAGAGGGGGCCGGGACTGAAGCTTTCTTT. Translating it yields CASRIEGAGTEAFF.